Presented here are 25 T cell receptor beta chains from one specimen sequenced in a study of metastatic and nonmetastatic thyroid tumors. Patients were all untreated before their thyroid surgery. MiXCR reprocessed the PCR reads for TCRdb. The sample carries over 40,000 clones, roughly a quarter recorded once. Sequencing used blood. The receptors shown here come from a male donor with papillary thyroid cancer or a benign thyroid nodule (not recorded which). Some clones in this sample may be carry-over from other donors' samples.

This clone has at least ten counts. This chain uses TRBV7-7 with TRBJ2-5; D is tentatively TRBD1 or TRBD2 (5 bases each). This CDR3 spans 15 amino acids. The germline V gene encodes CDR1 SSHAT and CDR2 FNYEAQ (reference sequence). V was shortened by 4 bases and J by 2 bases, with 14 bases between the two germline ends. CDR3 bases: TGTGCCAGCAGCTCCCCGCCTTGGGGGCAAGAGACCCAGTACTTC. Its translation: CASSSPPWGQETQYF.

The chain is built from TRBV6-1 and TRBJ2-6; 8 nucleotides align to TRBD1. V lost 5 bases and J lost 2; bases outside the gene matches: 5. The CDR3 runs 16 residues. CDR1 and CDR2 (germline): MNHNS, SASEGT. The CDR3 spells CASSSTGGTGANVLTF. CDR3 DNA sequence: TGTGCCAGCAGTAGTACAGGGGGTACTGGGGCCAACGTCCTGACTTTC.

This clone came up a few times. The chain links TRBV6-1 to TRBJ2-1, with 8 bases fitting TRBD1. Germline V gives CDR1 MNHNS, CDR2 SASEGT. This CDR3 region has 12 residues. The CDR3 protein is CSISNTGGEQFF. The DNA of the CDR3 is TGTTCCATCAGTAATACAGGGGGTGAGCAGTTCTTC.

This chain connects TRBV12-3 or TRBV12-4 to TRBJ2-1, with TRBD2 matching over 7 bases. V shed 4 bases, J shed 7 bases, and the junction held 10 bases outside the gene matches. The CDR3 is made up of 15 amino acids. This CDR3 is CASSSYSGRVNEQFF. CDR3 nucleotides: TGTGCCAGCAGTTCCTACTCGGGGAGGGTGAATGAGCAGTTCTTC.

V and J are TRBV28 and TRBJ1-1; D remains ambiguous. The CDR3 runs 12 residues. Germline CDR1 and CDR2: MDHEN and SYDVKM. V was cut by 6 bases and J by 4 bases, with 9 bases left in between. The CDR3 region is CASRLGSTEAFF. Written as DNA, the CDR3 is TGTGCCAGCAGGTTGGGGAGCACTGAAGCTTTCTTT. Full variable domain (remainder filled in from reference TRBV28 and TRBJ1-1): DVKVTQSSRYLVKRTGEKVFLECVQDMDHENMFWYRQDPGLGLRLIYFSYDVKMKEKGDIPEGYSVSREKKERFSLILESASTNQTSMYLCASRLGSTEAFFGQGTRLTVV.

This clone was seen at least ten times. The junction departs from germline at one end; a sequencing error may be responsible. V is TRBV11-2 and J is TRBJ2-1; 12 bases map to TRBD2. Germline CDR1 SGHAT, CDR2 FQNNGV. The CDR3 totals 18 residues. CDR3 sequence: CASSLDPRTSGKNNEQFF. CDR3 nucleotide sequence: TGTGCCAGCAGCCTAGACCCCAGGACTAGCGGGAAGAACAATGAGCAGTTCTTC.

The chain employs TRBV20-1 and TRBJ1-1; possibly TRBD1 for D (6 bases). Germline-derived CDR1 and CDR2 are DFQATT and SNEGSKA (reference sequence). This CDR3 is 13 amino acids long. V was clipped by 3 bases and J by 6 bases, with 14 bases between them. The CDR3 region is CSASGGAGAEAFF. CDR3 DNA: TGCAGTGCTAGCGGGGGCGCGGGTGCTGAAGCTTTCTTT.

V gene TRBV6-1 combines with J gene TRBJ2-7, with a possible D match to TRBD2 (6 bases). V was pared by 6 bases and J by 6 bases, with 18 bases between. Germline V gene data show CDR1 as MNHNS and CDR2 as SASEGT. CDR3 length: 14 residues. CDR3 DNA sequence: TGTGCCAGCAGGGCTTCGGGGCGGGATGGCGAGCAGTACTTC. Translated, it gives CASRASGRDGEQYF.

The rearrangement links TRBV7-9 to TRBJ2-7; possibly TRBD1 for D (5 bases). Trimming removed 3 bases at V and 1 base at J, with 7 bases between. CDR3 length: 13 amino acids. Looked up from germline, CDR1 is SEHNR and CDR2 is FQNEAQ (reference sequence). This CDR3 is CASSFDSSYEQYF. CDR3 DNA: TGTGCCAGCAGCTTCGACAGTTCCTACGAGCAGTACTTC.

Many counts were recorded for this clone. The V gene is TRBV7-9, the J gene TRBJ2-5; maybe TRBD2 (6 bases). Per the germline V gene, CDR1 is SEHNR and CDR2 is FQNEAQ (reference sequence). V was pared by 1 base and J by 0 bases, with 15 bases between. The length of the CDR3 is 17 residues. This CDR3 reads CASSLDGGTSYQETQYF. DNA of the CDR3: TGTGCCAGCAGCTTAGATGGCGGGACTTCCTACCAAGAGACCCAGTACTTC.

This clone was recorded at least ten times. V usage is TRBV20-1 and J usage is TRBJ2-3; 9 bases match TRBD1. Germline trimming cut 2 bases from V and 0 bases from J; bases unmatched to any gene: 6. The CDR3 consists of 16 residues. Germline V gives CDR1 DFQATT, CDR2 SNEGSKA (reference sequence). The CDR3 sequence is CSARRIGTGSTDTQYF. The CDR3 coding sequence is TGCAGTGCTAGACGCATTGGGACAGGGAGCACAGATACGCAGTATTTT.

The rearrangement uses TRBV5-2 and TRBJ1-5; TRBD1 is the table's D call and was not checked against the DNA. TRBV5-2 is assigned pseudogene status. The length of the CDR3 is 21 residues. CDR3 protein: CASNYMGVTWGGRFGGQPQHF. CDR3 DNA: TGTGCCAGCAACTACATGGGGGTAACCTGGGGCGGAAGATTCGGAGGTCAGCCCCAGCATTTT.

The V and J genes are TRBV5-1 and TRBJ1-2; D is unclear. The V gene's germline CDR1 is SGHRS and CDR2 YFSETQ. This CDR3 contains 13 residues. V was shortened by 0 bases and J by 8 bases, with 11 bases between the two germline ends. This CDR3 reads CASSLGEGDGYTF. The CDR3 nucleotides are TGCGCCAGCAGCTTGGGTGAGGGTGACGGCTACACCTTC.

This clone was recorded at least ten times. V and J are TRBV6-6 and TRBJ1-5, with a weak D call TRBD1 (5 bases). Per the germline V gene, CDR1 is MNHNY and CDR2 is SVGAGI (reference sequence). Trimming left V 3 bases short and J 3 bases short, with 12 bases between. The CDR3 extends over 15 amino acids. DNA for the CDR3: TGTGCCAGCAGTTATTATGAGGGGAACAATCAGCCCCAGCATTTT. This translates into CASSYYEGNNQPQHF.

The chain recombines TRBV6-4 with TRBJ2-2; 9 nucleotides match TRBD1. Germline CDR1 reads MRHNA; CDR2 reads SNTAGT. The CDR3 covers 16 residues. With V trimmed by 6 bases and J by 6 bases, 11 bases remained unmatched. This CDR3 reads CASRSSPGTGSGELFF. The CDR3, as DNA: TGTGCCAGCAGATCATCCCCCGGGACAGGGTCCGGGGAGCTGTTTTTT.

This clone has a count of ten or more. The chain uses TRBV20-1 and TRBJ1-1; 8 bases agree with TRBD1. The V segment lost 8 bases and the J segment 5 bases; nucleotides outside the gene matches: 7. CDR3 length equals 12 residues. Germline CDR1 reads DFQATT; CDR2 reads SNEGSKA (reference sequence). The CDR3 coding sequence is TGCAGTTCCAACAGGGGGGTAACTGAAGCTTTCTTT. This gives the protein CSSNRGVTEAFF.

Only a few counts were recorded for this clone. The V and J genes are TRBV30 and TRBJ1-4; a weak D match, TRBD1 (5 bases). This CDR3 region has 13 residues. Trimming shortened V by 5 bases and J by 8 bases, and 15 bases separated the two germline ends. Per germline, CDR1 GTSNPN and CDR2 SVGIG (reference sequence). The CDR3 sequence: CAWQRDGQEKLFF. The CDR3 DNA follows: TGTGCCTGGCAACGGGACGGTCAGGAAAAACTGTTTTTT.

This clone was counted ten times or more. The chain uses TRBV3-1 and TRBJ2-7, with D hard to call. The V end lost 4 bases, the J end lost 2 bases, and 6 bases lay between the germline ends. Germline CDR1 reads LGHDT; CDR2 reads YNNKEL (reference sequence). The CDR3 runs 12 residues. CDR3 nucleotides: TGTGCCAGCAGCCCACTACCCTACGAGCAGTACTTC. It specifies CASSPLPYEQYF.

The CDR3 loop is CASSFAGGFTGELFF. CDR3 in DNA: TGCGCCAGCAGCTTCGCAGGGGGCTTCACCGGGGAGCTGTTTTTT. The rearrangement uses TRBV5-1 and TRBJ2-2, with 8 nucleotides matching TRBD1. This CDR3 region has 15 residues. Germline CDR1 is SGHRS and CDR2 is YFSETQ. Trimming cost V 2 bases and J 4 bases; bases outside gene matches: 4.

This clone occurred many times. The chain uses TRBV7-9 and TRBJ2-7, with 8 bases that match TRBD2. The CDR3 runs 13 residues. J lost 4 bases, V lost 4 bases, and 3 bases had no gene match. Germline CDR1 SEHNR, CDR2 FQNEAQ (reference sequence). CDR3 sequence reads: CASSSGLVYEQYF. The CDR3 nucleotides read TGTGCCAGCAGCTCGGGACTAGTTTACGAGCAGTACTTC.

This clone has a handful of counts. This chain joins TRBV7-9 and TRBJ1-1; D is uncertain. There are 14 residues in the CDR3. Germline V gene lookup returns CDR1 SEHNR and CDR2 FQNEAQ (reference sequence). V was trimmed by 2 bases and J by 0 bases, leaving 7 bases between them. CDR3 residues: CASSLPGMNTEAFF. CDR3 coding DNA: TGTGCCAGCAGCTTACCCGGCATGAACACTGAAGCTTTCTTT. Using reference TRBV7-9 and TRBJ1-1 for the parts outside the CDR3, the full variable domain is DTGVSQNPRHKITKRGQNVTFRCDPISEHNRLYWYRQTLGQGPEFLTYFQNEAQLEKSRLLSDRFSAERPKGSFSTLEIQRTEQGDSAMYLCASSLPGMNTEAFFGQGTRLTVV.

V usage is TRBV20-1 and J usage is TRBJ2-7; D call uncertain. Germline-derived CDR1 and CDR2 are DFQATT and SNEGSKA (reference sequence). CDR3 length: 10 amino acids. V lost 5 bases, J lost 13 bases, and 15 bases lay in between. CDR3 amino acids: CSARAPLEYF. The CDR3 region has the DNA TGCAGTGCTCGAGCCCCATTGGAATACTTC.

This clone showed up many times. The chain recombines TRBV19 with TRBJ1-1; the D gene is possibly TRBD1 (6 bases). V shed 4 bases and J shed 0 bases, with 15 bases lying between them. Looked up from germline, CDR1 is LNHDA and CDR2 is SQIVND (reference sequence). CDR3 size: 16 residues. The CDR3 DNA reads as TGTGCCAGTAGTACGGGGGGGGGCTACTTGAACACTGAAGCTTTCTTT. Translation gives CASSTGGGYLNTEAFF.

This rearrangement joins TRBV27 to TRBJ1-2; D gene unclear. Looked up from germline, CDR1 is MNHEY and CDR2 is SMNVEV (reference sequence). The germline V and J ends were trimmed by 4 bases and 7 bases, with 13 bases remaining between them. The CDR3 is 13 amino acids. The CDR3 DNA is TGTGCCAGCAGTTATGACGGACGTGGTGGCTACACCTTC. Amino acid sequence: CASSYDGRGGYTF.

This clone came up many times. This chain uses TRBV25-1 with TRBJ2-1, with 9 bases that match TRBD2. V dropped 2 bases and J dropped 5; count of bases not matched to a gene: 4. In germline, CDR1 is MGHDK, CDR2 SYGVNS. CDR3 length: 15 amino acids. The CDR3 DNA reads TGTGCCAGCAGTGAAAGGACTAGCGACCACAATGAGCAGTTCTTC. Residues: CASSERTSDHNEQFF.